This T cell receptor (beta chain) was identified in a study of T cell changes during pregnancy in multiple sclerosis (dated by TCRdb to the late 2010s). Study-level background: The study looked at changes in the T cell repertoire across pregnancy in women with multiple sclerosis.

Preparation of the library involved the immunoSEQ multiplex PCR assay. The source is immuneACCESS, and TCRdb retained only in-frame sequences with V and J called. Part of the clones is not carried over; for the studies checked, unresolved V genes explain less than half of this, and the remainder is unexplained. The sample table holds about 50,000 clones, of which about nine tenths were seen once. The biggest ten clones account for 0.2% to 0.3% of the sample. The germline V gene (reference sequence) supplies CDR1 LNHDA and CDR2 SQIVND. Clipping removes 6 bases from V and 2 bases from J, with 6 as the unmatched junction base count. Including the terminal cysteine and phenylalanine, the CDR3 comprises 14 residues. Just CDR3 DNA is preserved here, 42 bases in frame from base 1. A note on this clone: Its antigen is still unknown. Nothing much larger sits one base from this clone, and base qualities are not available.

This TCR came from a female donor with multiple sclerosis, enrolled in a pregnancy study. Recombination joined TRBV19 with TRBJ2-7; 8 of the junction bases match TRBD2. Sequenced here: CD4+ T cells from peripheral blood mononuclear cells, sampled in the second trimester of pregnancy. The DNA sequence is given as TGTGCCAGTAGCACGGGACTAGGTCCCTACGAGCAGTACTTC. This is translated as CASSTGLGPYEQYF.